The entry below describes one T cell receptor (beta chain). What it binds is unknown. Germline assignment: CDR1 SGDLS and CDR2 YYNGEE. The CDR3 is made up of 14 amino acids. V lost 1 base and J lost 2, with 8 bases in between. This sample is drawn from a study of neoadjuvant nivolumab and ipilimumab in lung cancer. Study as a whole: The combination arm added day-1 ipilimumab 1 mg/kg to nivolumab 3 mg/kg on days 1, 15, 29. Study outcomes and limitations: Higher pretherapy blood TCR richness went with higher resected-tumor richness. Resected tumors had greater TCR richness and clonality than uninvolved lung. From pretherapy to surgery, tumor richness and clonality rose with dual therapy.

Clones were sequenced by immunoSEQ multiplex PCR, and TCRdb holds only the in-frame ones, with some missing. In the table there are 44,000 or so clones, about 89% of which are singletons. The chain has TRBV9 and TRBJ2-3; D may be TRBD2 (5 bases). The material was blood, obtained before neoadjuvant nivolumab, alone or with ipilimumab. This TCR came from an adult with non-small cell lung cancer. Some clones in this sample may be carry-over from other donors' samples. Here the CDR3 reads CASSVTGNTDTQYF. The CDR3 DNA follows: TGTGCCAGCAGCGTAACCGGGAACACAGATACGCAGTATTTT.